Given below is one T cell receptor (beta chain) in context. This entry is derived from a study of control samples from healthy donors and cancer patients. Libraries were prepared by immunoSEQ multiplex PCR; TCRdb keeps only in-frame clonotypes and omits some of them. Counted here are roughly 120,000 clones, more than 75% occurring once; the ten biggest clones make up under 2.5%. CDR1 and CDR2 from the germline V gene are LNHDA and SQIVND (reference sequence). V was shortened by 5 bases and J by 8 bases, with 15 bases between the two germline ends. The CDR3 loop spans 13 amino acids. Sequencing was done on a sample of blood. The sequence came from a woman between 65 and 79 years old in good health. V and J are TRBV19 and TRBJ1-2; D uncertain. Written as DNA, the CDR3 is TGTGCCAGTAGTGCCCTGGGAGGGAGCGGCTACACCTTC. It is translated as CASSALGGSGYTF. The complete variable domain, with remaining parts taken from reference TRBV19 and TRBJ1-2, reads DGGITQSPKYLFRKEGQNVTLSCEQNLNHDAMYWYRQDPGQGLRLIYYSQIVNDFQKGDIAEGYSVSREKKESFPLTVTSAQKNPTAFYLCASSALGGSGYTFGSGTRLTVV.